This T cell receptor beta chain emerged from a study of HIV-infected patients and healthy controls. This clonotype has ten or more counts. What it binds is unknown. General study points: Size-matched repertoire data failed to replicate the apparent Gini index recovery after therapy in HIV-infected patients.

V was cut by 4 bases and J by 2 bases, with 11 bases left in between. The CDR3 sequence is 15 residues long. CDR1 is MNHEY, CDR2 SVGAGI, per germline. The repertoire came from unfractionated whole blood and reflected all unsorted peripheral T cells. Around 530 ng RNA was reverse transcribed with alpha and beta constant-region primers. Using multiplexing indices, alpha and beta chain libraries were generated apart by chain-specific third strand synthesis. A single record per CDR3 protein comes from TCRdb applying MiXCR to the 5' RACE reads. The table shows 12,000 or so distinct CDR3 sequences, with 5% to 5.5% occurring only once.

This chain uses TRBV6-5 with TRBJ1-4; D uncertain. The TCR sequence derives from an adult in good health. The sequencing input was blood. The CDR3: CASSWTGTTNEKLFF. Written as DNA, the CDR3 is TGTGCCAGCAGTTGGACGGGCACGACTAATGAAAAACTGTTTTTT.